The 20 T cell receptor beta chains reported below all come from one sample, sequenced in a study of regulatory T cells in long-lasting Graves disease. Researchers made TCR beta libraries by using iRepertoire HTBI primers and running Arm-PCR on CDR3 regions. TCRdb re-derived calls from the multiplex PCR reads in MiXCR, one entry per CDR3 protein. This sample has fewer than 400,000 distinct CDR3 sequences, with around 21% found just once. Noted time point: persistent/refractory GD, antithyroid drugs over 5 years with positive TRAb. The authors made the TCR library using RNA they extracted from PBMCs. The sequences come from peripheral blood mononuclear cells (PBMCs), collected when the disease was refractory, from a patient treated with antithyroid drugs. Receptors originate from a female donor with Graves disease.

This clonotype was counted a few times. CDR3: CASSPENRDPKSHNQPQHF. The CDR3 DNA reads as TGTGCCAGCAGCCCCGAAAACAGGGACCCAAAAAGCCACAATCAGCCCCAGCATTTT. This chain links TRBV7-3 with TRBJ1-5; perhaps TRBD1 as D (6 bases). The CDR3 is 19 residues long. The V gene lost 5 bases and the J gene lost 3 bases, with 26 bases spanning the gap. Germline CDR1 SGHTA, CDR2 FQGTGA.

This clonotype was counted ten times or more. The V gene is TRBV2, the J gene TRBJ1-1; 8 nucleotides line up with TRBD1. Germline CDR1 SNHLY, CDR2 FYNNEI. There are 16 residues in the CDR3. V lost 2 bases to trimming and J lost 1 base; unmatched junction nucleotides: 6. The CDR3 region is CASSERTGFGNTEAFF. The CDR3 coding sequence is TGTGCCAGCAGTGAAAGGACAGGGTTTGGGAACACTGAAGCTTTCTTT. The full variable domain, with the rest looked up from reference TRBV2 and TRBJ1-1, is EPEVTQTPSHQVTQMGQEVILRCVPISNHLYFYWYRQILGQKVEFLVSFYNNEISEKSEIFDDQFSVERPDGSNFTLKIRSTKLEDSAMYFCASSERTGFGNTEAFFGQGTRLTVV.

The sample holds many counts of this clonotype. The rearrangement uses TRBV7-2 and TRBJ1-5; D may be TRBD1 (6 bases). Trimming took off 1 base at V and 6 bases at J, with 13 bases between the two ends. Germline CDR1 and CDR2: SGHTA and FQGNSA. This CDR3 contains 15 residues. The CDR3 is CASSLEGTKFQPQHF. CDR3 nucleotides: TGTGCCAGCAGCTTAGAAGGGACAAAGTTTCAGCCCCAGCATTTT.

This clonotype was seen repeatedly, ten times or more. The chain joins TRBV5-6 to TRBJ2-7; no definite D call. V was shortened by 1 base and J by 7 bases, with 12 bases between the two germline ends. This CDR3 spans 13 amino acids. The germline gives CDR1 SGHDT, CDR2 YYEEEE. The CDR3 bases are TGTGCCAGCAGCTTGCGCAGGATGGGAGAGCAGTACTTC. As protein: CASSLRRMGEQYF.

This chain connects TRBV29-1 to TRBJ1-4, with 7 bases fitting TRBD1. Germline lookup yields CDR1 SQVTM and CDR2 ANQGSEA. V was clipped by 7 bases and J by 0 bases; unmatched bases: 2. The CDR3 length is 13 residues. The CDR3 coding sequence is TGCAGCGCAGGGGGAACAACTAATGAAAAACTGTTTTTT. Its protein product is CSAGGTTNEKLFF.

V usage is TRBV7-2 and J usage is TRBJ1-1; tentatively, D is TRBD1 (5 bases). The V end lost 5 bases, the J end lost 3 bases, and 10 bases lay between the germline ends. CDR1 and CDR2 from the germline V gene are SGHTA and FQGNSA. The CDR3 runs to 13 residues. This CDR3 is CASSPRQYTEAFF. CDR3 DNA: TGTGCCAGCAGCCCGAGACAGTACACTGAAGCTTTCTTT.

V and J are TRBV7-2 and TRBJ2-5; 7 bases agree with TRBD2. Trimming removed 1 base from V and 7 bases from J; junction bases left unmatched: 12. Germline V lookup: CDR1 SGHTA, CDR2 FQGNSA. The CDR3 totals 16 residues. The DNA of the CDR3 is TGTGCCAGCAGCTTAGGCGTGGGGGGGAGGGGAGGGACCCAGTACTTC. Its translation is CASSLGVGGRGGTQYF.

This clonotype was recorded at least ten times. The chain combines TRBV7-2 with TRBJ2-4; D uncertain. The CDR3 runs 18 residues. Looked up from germline, CDR1 is SGHTA and CDR2 is FQGNSA. The germline V and J ends were trimmed by 1 base and 0 bases, with 16 bases remaining between them. The CDR3 DNA reads TGTGCCAGCAGCTTAGTCCCCACAGTTTCCTTAGCCAAAAACATTCAGTACTTC. Translating it yields CASSLVPTVSLAKNIQYF.

The rearrangement joins TRBV4-2 to TRBJ1-1, with unresolved D. The CDR3 extends over 14 amino acids. Trimming cost V 3 bases and J 1 base, with 9 bases left between them. The germline gives CDR1 LGHNA, CDR2 YNFKEQ. The CDR3 spells CASSHLVKNTEAFF. CDR3 nucleotide sequence: TGTGCCAGCAGCCACTTAGTGAAGAACACTGAAGCTTTCTTT.

The chain recombines TRBV2 with TRBJ2-1, with D uncertain. From germline, CDR1 is SNHLY and CDR2 FYNNEI. V lost 4 bases, J lost 2 bases, and 12 bases lay in between. CDR3 length: 15 amino acids. The CDR3 spells CASSAVSGAYNEQFF. CDR3 DNA: TGTGCCAGCAGTGCCGTTAGTGGGGCCTACAATGAGCAGTTCTTC.

This clonotype occurred a few times. V is TRBV4-3 and J is TRBJ2-7, with D possibly being TRBD1 or TRBD2 (8 bases each). Per the germline V gene, CDR1 is LGHNA and CDR2 is YSLEER. CDR3 length: 16 amino acids. Trimming left V 3 bases short and J 6 bases short, with 21 bases between. CDR3 bases: TGCGCCAGCAGCCAGCATGCGGACAGGGCGGGAGGCGAGCAGTACTTC. Translation gives CASSQHADRAGGEQYF.

This clonotype was seen a few times. V is TRBV7-2 and J is TRBJ2-5; D remains unclear. The V gene lost 2 bases and the J gene lost 14 bases, with 18 bases spanning the gap. Germline V gene data show CDR1 as SGHTA and CDR2 as FQGNSA. The CDR3 has 13 amino acids. Here the CDR3 DNA reads TGTGCCAGCAGCTTAACCTCCTCCCGTCAATCTTACTTC. Amino acids: CASSLTSSRQSYF.

This clonotype has ten or more counts. V and J are TRBV27 and TRBJ1-2; the D gene is possibly TRBD1 (6 bases). CDR1 is MNHEY, CDR2 SMNVEV, per germline (reference sequence). Trimming left V 4 bases short and J 3 bases short, with 9 bases between. This CDR3 comprises 13 residues. The CDR3 DNA reads TGTGCCAGCAGTTGGGGGCTCGACTATGGCTACACCTTC. Its translation is CASSWGLDYGYTF.

This clonotype turned up a few times. The chain employs TRBV7-2 and TRBJ1-5; 9 positions agree with TRBD1. V lost 3 bases to trimming and J lost 11 bases; unmatched junction nucleotides: 8. Germline V gene lookup returns CDR1 SGHTA and CDR2 FQGNSA. The CDR3 consists of 14 residues. The CDR3 nucleotides are TGTGCCAGCAGCTTGGGACAGGGAAGGGCCGCCCAGCATTTT. Protein: CASSLGQGRAAQHF.

The chain employs TRBV3-1 and TRBJ1-5; 8 nucleotides agree with TRBD1. V lost 4 bases and J lost 9; bases outside the gene matches: 2. The CDR3 spans 12 residues. Germline V gene data show CDR1 as LGHDT and CDR2 as YNNKEL (reference sequence). The DNA of the CDR3 is TGTGCCAGCAGCCCAGGGACAGGGCCCCAGCATTTT. Protein sequence: CASSPGTGPQHF.

The count of this clonotype is one. A much larger clone sits a single nucleotide away, making a read error possible. This rearrangement joins TRBV7-2 to TRBJ2-7; D remains unclear. The V end was cut by 6 bases, the J end by 1 base, with 10 bases between. CDR1 and CDR2 (germline): SGHTA, FQGNSA. There are 13 residues in the CDR3. The CDR3 coding sequence is TGTGCCAGCAGATTAAGCGAATCCTACGAGCAGTACTTC. Protein: CASRLSESYEQYF.

The chain combines TRBV9 with TRBJ1-2, with TRBD1 matching 7 bases. V shed 3 bases, J shed 3 bases, and the junction held 8 bases outside the gene matches. Germline values: CDR1 SGDLS, CDR2 YYNGEE. CDR3 length: 15 amino acids. The CDR3 loop reads CASSAERDSYYGYTF. CDR3 nucleotide sequence: TGTGCCAGCAGCGCTGAAAGGGACAGCTACTATGGCTACACCTTC. The complete variable domain, with remaining parts taken from reference TRBV9 and TRBJ1-2, reads DSGVTQTPKHLITATGQRVTLRCSPRSGDLSVYWYQQSLDQGLQFLIQYYNGEERAKGNILERFSAQQFPDLHSELNLSSLELGDSALYFCASSAERDSYYGYTFGSGTRLTVV.

This clonotype appeared many times. The chain joins TRBV6-5 to TRBJ2-7; 7 nucleotides line up with TRBD2. CDR1 and CDR2 (germline): MNHEY, SVGAGI. V gave up 2 bases and J gave up 2 bases; unmatched junction bases: 3. The CDR3 loop spans 14 amino acids. CDR3: CASSYRGLAYEQYF. The CDR3 DNA is TGTGCCAGCAGTTACCGCGGACTAGCCTACGAGCAGTACTTC.

This clonotype was seen more than once but under ten times. The chain recombines TRBV29-1 with TRBJ1-1; D might be TRBD1 (5 bases). In germline, CDR1 is SQVTM, CDR2 ANQGSEA. V was cut by 3 bases and J by 4 bases, with 15 bases left in between. The CDR3 is made up of 14 amino acids. CDR3 sequence reads: CSVDSTARFTEAFF. CDR3 nucleotides: TGCAGCGTTGATTCGACAGCCCGATTCACTGAAGCTTTCTTT.

Many counts were recorded for this clonotype. The chain carries TRBV27 and TRBJ2-7, with 8 bases that match TRBD1. V was pared by 5 bases and J by 7 bases, with 10 bases of the junction left unmatched. The CDR3 loop spans 14 amino acids. The germline V gene encodes CDR1 MNHEY and CDR2 SMNVEV (reference sequence). This CDR3 reads CASSALTGAGEQYF. In DNA form, the CDR3 reads TGTGCCAGCAGTGCACTGACAGGGGCGGGGGAGCAGTACTTC.